The 26 T cell receptor beta chains below all came from one sample that was sequenced in a study of blood T cell repertoires in COVID-19. The protocol was immunoSEQ multiplex PCR, while the TCRdb copy is restricted to in-frame clones and leaves out a portion. The sample carries 220,000 or so clones, around 86% recorded once. The sample was PBMCs or T cells enriched from blood (not recorded which). The receptors originated from a woman aged 50 to 60 who had recovered from COVID-19.

This chain joins TRBV29-1 and TRBJ1-1; 7 nucleotides line up with TRBD1. There are 11 residues in the CDR3. Looked up from germline, CDR1 is SQVTM and CDR2 is ANQGSEA. Trimming at V came to 6 bases and at J to 7 bases, leaving 5 bases not matched to a gene. CDR3 DNA: TGCAGCGTCAGTGACAGGGATGAAGCTTTCTTT. Its translation: CSVSDRDEAFF.

The chain links TRBV6-5 to TRBJ2-1; D may be TRBD1 (6 bases). The CDR3 has 15 amino acids. Germline V gene data show CDR1 as MNHEY and CDR2 as SVGAGI. The V gene lost 7 bases and the J gene lost 3 bases, with 16 bases spanning the gap. Here the CDR3 DNA reads TGTGCCAGCACCACCCATAGGGGGAACTACAATGAGCAGTTCTTC. Its protein is CASTTHRGNYNEQFF.

V is TRBV29-1 and J is TRBJ2-7; possible D gene TRBD1, 7 bases. The CDR3 loop spans 13 amino acids. Trimming pared 6 bases from V and 5 bases from J, leaving 17 bases between. Germline V gene sequence: CDR1 SQVTM, CDR2 ANQGSEA. The CDR3 DNA sequence: TGCAGCGTGGGGGGACAGCGGTCCGACGAGCAGTACTTC. Its protein is CSVGGQRSDEQYF.

The V and J genes are TRBV18 and TRBJ2-2, with 8 bases aligning to TRBD1. From germline, CDR1 is KGHSH and CDR2 LQKENI. The CDR3 covers 16 residues. V shed 4 bases, J shed 4 bases, and the junction held 8 bases outside the gene matches. CDR3 sequence (DNA): TGTGCCAGCTCACTCGGGCAGGGGGCGACCACCGGGGAGCTGTTTTTT. Its protein is CASSLGQGATTGELFF.

The chain joins TRBV11-1 to TRBJ1-6; D uncertain. V was clipped by 1 base and J by 9 bases, with 10 bases between them. This CDR3 has 14 residues. Per the germline V gene, CDR1 is SGHAT and CDR2 is FQDESV (reference sequence). The CDR3 loop is CASSLEGEVSPLHF. The CDR3 DNA follows: TGTGCCAGCAGCTTAGAAGGAGAGGTTTCACCCCTCCACTTT.

The genes are TRBV6-5 and TRBJ1-2; TRBD1 agrees at 8 bases. Germline assignment: CDR1 MNHEY and CDR2 SVGAGI. The CDR3 is 15 amino acids. With V trimmed by 6 bases and J by 3 bases, 9 bases remained unmatched. CDR3 sequence reads: CASSGQGAGDYGYTF. In DNA, the CDR3 is TGTGCCAGCAGCGGGCAGGGGGCTGGGGACTATGGCTACACCTTC.

The chain couples TRBV3-1 (or the pseudogene TRBV3-2) to TRBJ1-3, with D unclear. V lost 1 base, J lost 4 bases, and 5 bases lay in between. Per germline, CDR1 LGHDT and CDR2 YNNKEL (reference sequence). CDR3 size: 13 residues. CDR3 coding DNA: TGTGCCAGCAGCCAAGTTTCGGGAAACACCATATATTTT. Its protein is CASSQVSGNTIYF.

Notes on this clone: The junction shows a germline mismatch at one end, possibly a read error. The chain recombines TRBV9 with TRBJ2-1; D is ambiguous. CDR3 size: 14 residues. Germline CDR1 and CDR2: SGDLS and YYNGEE. CDR3: CASSVGAMYTEQFF. CDR3 nucleotide sequence: TGTGCCAGCAGCGTAGGGGCTATGTACACTGAGCAGTTCTTC.

The chain carries TRBV7-2 and TRBJ1-3, with a weak D call TRBD1 (5 bases). This CDR3 spans 14 amino acids. The germline V and J ends were trimmed by 4 bases and 4 bases, with 11 bases remaining between them. CDR1 SGHTA and CDR2 FQGNSA come from the germline V gene. The CDR3 sequence: CASSSPDIGNTIYF. The CDR3 region has the DNA TGTGCCAGCAGCTCCCCGGACATAGGAAACACCATATATTTT.

The DNA of the CDR3 is TGTGCCAGCAGCTTTTTGCCCCCGGGACTAGCGGGGGGGCGAGAGACCCAGTACTTC. Translating it yields CASSFLPPGLAGGRETQYF. The chain links TRBV7-2 to TRBJ2-5, with 16 bases matching TRBD2. Germline CDR1 is SGHTA and CDR2 is FQGNSA. The CDR3 runs to 19 residues. The ends lost 3 bases at V and 4 bases at J; junction bases unmatched: 11.

This chain links TRBV23-1 with TRBJ1-5; D gene uncertain. TRBV23-1 is placed among ORFs of uncertain function. With 7 bases removed from V and 2 bases from J, the gap between germline ends came to 6 bases. There are 12 residues in the CDR3. The CDR3 spells CASTLCNQPQHF. CDR3 DNA sequence: TGCGCCAGCACCCTCTGCAATCAGCCCCAGCATTTT.

This clone has only one observation. This rearrangement joins TRBV7-9 to TRBJ2-5; TRBD2 matches 8 bases. The CDR3 consists of 16 residues. Germline V gene lookup returns CDR1 SEHNR and CDR2 FQNEAQ (reference sequence). V was clipped by 7 bases and J by 6 bases; unmatched bases: 16. The CDR3 DNA reads TGTGCCAGCAAGCCAGGATACCGGGGGGGCATGAAGACCCAGTACTTC. It codes for CASKPGYRGGMKTQYF. Using reference TRBV7-9 and TRBJ2-5 for the parts outside the CDR3, the full variable domain is DTGVSQNPRHKITKRGQNVTFRCDPISEHNRLYWYRQTLGQGPEFLTYFQNEAQLEKSRLLSDRFSAERPKGSFSTLEIQRTEQGDSAMYLCASKPGYRGGMKTQYFGPGTRLLVL.

This chain joins TRBV3-1 (or the pseudogene TRBV3-2) and TRBJ2-7, with TRBD2 matching over 8 bases. V lost 1 base and J lost 12; bases outside the gene matches: 11. CDR1 is LGHDT, CDR2 YNNKEL, per germline (reference sequence). CDR3 length: 14 residues. The CDR3 DNA is TGTGCCAGCAGCCAAGGAACTAGCGGCGCTAGGCGGTACTTC. It encodes CASSQGTSGARRYF.

V usage is TRBV10-3 and J usage is TRBJ2-3; 11 nucleotides line up with TRBD2. Losses at the gene ends were 6 bases for V and 4 bases for J; bases not matched to a gene: 6. The germline CDR1 and CDR2 sequences are ENHRY and SYGVKD. The CDR3 runs 15 residues. The CDR3 bases are TGTGCCATCAGCGGGCTAGCGGGAGGTCCAGATACGCAGTATTTT. Translating it yields CAISGLAGGPDTQYF.

V usage is TRBV10-3 and J usage is TRBJ1-5; D is undetermined. Trimming removed 10 bases at V and 0 bases at J, with 13 bases between. The germline V gene has CDR1 ENHRY and CDR2 SYGVKD. The CDR3 is 14 amino acids. The CDR3 DNA follows: TGTGCCACCCGGCGGGCGGATAGCAATCAGCCCCAGCATTTT. Residues: CATRRADSNQPQHF.

V usage is TRBV9 and J usage is TRBJ1-3; D unclear. Trimming took 3 bases from V and 2 from J, leaving 9 bases between them. Germline CDR1 and CDR2: SGDLS and YYNGEE. The CDR3 runs to 14 residues. CDR3 loop: CASSGHIAGNTIYF. The CDR3 coding sequence is TGTGCCAGCAGCGGACACATAGCTGGAAACACCATATATTTT. The variable domain in full, completed from reference TRBV9 and TRBJ1-3, reads DSGVTQTPKHLITATGQRVTLRCSPRSGDLSVYWYQQSLDQGLQFLIQYYNGEERAKGNILERFSAQQFPDLHSELNLSSLELGDSALYFCASSGHIAGNTIYFGEGSWLTVV.

The chain links TRBV5-4 to TRBJ1-3; possible D gene TRBD1, 6 bases. Germline CDR1 SGHNT, CDR2 YYREEE (reference sequence). The CDR3 contains 16 residues. The germline V and J ends were trimmed by 4 bases and 2 bases, with 16 bases remaining between them. CDR3 in amino acids: CASSAGQNLAGNTIYF. The CDR3 DNA reads TGTGCCAGCAGCGCAGGACAGAATCTAGCTGGAAACACCATATATTTT.

The chain uses TRBV4-1 and TRBJ1-1, with D unresolved. CDR3 length: 16 residues. In germline, CDR1 is MGHRA, CDR2 YSYEKL. Trimming left V 4 bases short and J 3 bases short, with 18 bases between. This CDR3 reads CASSLAVGIGHTEAFF. The CDR3 DNA sequence: TGCGCCAGCAGCCTAGCCGTCGGGATAGGGCACACTGAAGCTTTCTTT.

This chain links TRBV6-5 with TRBJ2-2; D gene unclear. CDR3 length: 14 residues. Germline-derived CDR1 and CDR2 are MNHEY and SVGAGI. V lost 7 bases and J 0 bases, leaving 9 bases between the germline ends. The CDR3 region has the DNA TGTGCCAGCACCCCCCTAGCGAACACCGGGGAGCTGTTTTTT. Protein product: CASTPLANTGELFF.

Remarks on this clone: Other nucleotide sequences in the sample specify the same CDR3. The chain is built from TRBV18 and TRBJ1-1; 9 bases are shared with TRBD1. V gave up 1 base and J gave up 3 bases; unmatched junction bases: 3. Germline values: CDR1 KGHSH, CDR2 LQKENI. The CDR3 is 15 amino acids. This CDR3 is CASSPLGQGDTEAFF. The CDR3, as DNA: TGTGCCAGCTCACCACTGGGACAGGGCGACACTGAAGCTTTCTTT.

This chain joins TRBV6-5 and TRBJ1-4; the D gene is possibly TRBD1 (5 bases). This CDR3 contains 14 residues. Germline CDR1 and CDR2: MNHEY and SVGAGI. Trimming cost V 0 bases and J 9 bases, with 11 bases left between them. The CDR3 nucleotides read TGTGCCAGCAGTTACTCCTTCAGGGAACAAAAACTGTTTTTT. It is translated as CASSYSFREQKLFF.

Comment on this clone: A junction boundary mismatches the germline segment, possibly from a read error. V usage is TRBV24-1 and J usage is TRBJ1-1; 7 nucleotides agree with TRBD1. Germline CDR1 KGHDR, CDR2 SFDVKD. The CDR3 loop spans 15 amino acids. CDR3: CATSDGGTENTETFF. For the CDR3, the DNA is TGTGCCACCAGTGATGGTGGGACAGAGAACACTGAAACTTTCTTT.

The DNA for the CDR3 is TGTGCCAGCAGGACAGGGGGGACCGGGGAGCTGTTTTTT. It codes for CASRTGGTGELFF. The chain couples TRBV9 to TRBJ2-2; TRBD1 matches 9 bases. V lost 5 bases to trimming and J lost 5 bases; unmatched junction nucleotides: 1. Germline values: CDR1 SGDLS, CDR2 YYNGEE. The CDR3 sequence is 13 residues long.

The chain employs TRBV4-3 and TRBJ1-2; D not certain. Trimming took off 0 bases at V and 0 bases at J, with 8 bases between the two ends. This CDR3 comprises 15 residues. Germline values: CDR1 LGHNA, CDR2 YSLEER. CDR3 residues: CASSQDWATNYGYTF. The CDR3 DNA reads TGCGCCAGCAGCCAAGATTGGGCGACTAACTATGGCTACACCTTC.

This chain joins TRBV7-2 and TRBJ1-6, with a possible D match to TRBD1 (5 bases). From germline, CDR1 is SGHTA and CDR2 FQGNSA. This CDR3 region has 16 residues. Trimming removed 2 bases from V and 7 bases from J, with 15 bases in between. CDR3: CASSLLMQGANSPLHF. The CDR3 coding sequence is TGTGCCAGCAGCTTACTTATGCAAGGGGCCAATTCACCCCTCCACTTT.

The genes are TRBV6-5 and TRBJ2-1; the match to TRBD2 covers 10 bases. From germline, CDR1 is MNHEY and CDR2 SVGAGI. V lost 0 bases to trimming and J lost 8 bases; unmatched junction nucleotides: 7. The CDR3 runs to 16 residues. The CDR3 region is CASSYSRTSGRDEQFF. The CDR3 DNA follows: TGTGCCAGCAGTTACTCTCGGACTAGCGGCAGGGATGAGCAGTTCTTC.